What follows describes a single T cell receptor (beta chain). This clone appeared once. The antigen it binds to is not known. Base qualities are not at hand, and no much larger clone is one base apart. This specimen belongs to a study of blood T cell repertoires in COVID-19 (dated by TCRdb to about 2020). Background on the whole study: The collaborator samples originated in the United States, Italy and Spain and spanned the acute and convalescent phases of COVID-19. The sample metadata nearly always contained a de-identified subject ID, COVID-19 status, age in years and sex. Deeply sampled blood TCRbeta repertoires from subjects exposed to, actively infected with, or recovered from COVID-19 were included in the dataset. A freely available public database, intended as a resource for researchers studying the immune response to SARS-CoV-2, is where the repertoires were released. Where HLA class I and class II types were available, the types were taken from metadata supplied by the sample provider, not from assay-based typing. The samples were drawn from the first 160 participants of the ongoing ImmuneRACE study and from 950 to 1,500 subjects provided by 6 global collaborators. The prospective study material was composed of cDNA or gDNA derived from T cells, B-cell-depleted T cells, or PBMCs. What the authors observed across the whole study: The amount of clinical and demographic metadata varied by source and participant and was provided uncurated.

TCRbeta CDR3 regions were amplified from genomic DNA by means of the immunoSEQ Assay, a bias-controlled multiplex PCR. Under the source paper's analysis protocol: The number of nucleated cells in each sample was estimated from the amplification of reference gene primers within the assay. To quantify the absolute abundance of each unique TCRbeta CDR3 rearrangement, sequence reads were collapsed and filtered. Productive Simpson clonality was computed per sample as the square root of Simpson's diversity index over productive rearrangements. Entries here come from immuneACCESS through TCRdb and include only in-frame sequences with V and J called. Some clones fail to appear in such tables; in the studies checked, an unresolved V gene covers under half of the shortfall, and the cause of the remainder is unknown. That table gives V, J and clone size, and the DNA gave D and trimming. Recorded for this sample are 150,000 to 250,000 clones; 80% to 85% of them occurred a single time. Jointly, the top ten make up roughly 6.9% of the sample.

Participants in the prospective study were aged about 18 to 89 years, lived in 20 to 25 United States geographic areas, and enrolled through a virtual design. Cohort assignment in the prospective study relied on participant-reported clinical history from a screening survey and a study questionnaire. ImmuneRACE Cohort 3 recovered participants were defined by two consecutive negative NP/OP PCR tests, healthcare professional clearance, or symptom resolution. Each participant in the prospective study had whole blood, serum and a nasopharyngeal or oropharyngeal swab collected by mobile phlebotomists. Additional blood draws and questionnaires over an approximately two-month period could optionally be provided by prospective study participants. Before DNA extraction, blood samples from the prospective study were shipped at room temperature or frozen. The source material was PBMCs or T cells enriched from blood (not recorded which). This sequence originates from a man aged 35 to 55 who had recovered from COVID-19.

The DNA is TGTGCCAGCACCCGGGACAACGCTCGTGGAAACACCATATATTTT. This encodes CASTRDNARGNTIYF. The chain employs TRBV2 and TRBJ1-3, with TRBD1 as a weak D call on 6 bases. The CDR3 has 15 amino acids, counting the end cysteine and phenylalanine. The only DNA kept is the CDR3, 45 bases in frame from the first base. V loses 7 bases of germline sequence and J loses 3 bases, and the interval between the two ends is 16 bases. The germline V gene supplies CDR1 SNHLY and CDR2 FYNNEI.